This TCR beta chain stems from a study of CD4+ T cells in melanoma. Findings of the study overall: CD8+ T cell, macrophage and B cell function reportedly correlated with neoantigen-specific CD4+ T cells. Neoantigen-specific CD4+ T cells in melanoma reportedly had diverse differentiation states.

A note on this clone: Its antigen is not known.

Method: immunoSEQ multiplex PCR; TCRdb's copy keeps in-frame clones and lacks some. The sample yields some 47,000 clones, 85% to 90% seen once. This CDR3 has 15 amino acids. The V gene end was trimmed by 0 bases and the J gene end by 5 bases; junction bases not matched to a gene: 4. Germline lookup yields CDR1 SGHRS and CDR2 YFSETQ. This clonotype was obtained from a human donor with melanoma. The chain couples TRBV5-1 to TRBJ2-3; 9 positions agree with TRBD1. Material for sequencing was peripheral blood. For the CDR3, the DNA is TGCGCCAGCAGCTTGGGGGGGACAGGGCTAGATACGCAGTATTTT. Encoded protein: CASSLGGTGLDTQYF.